This TCR beta chain was documented in a study of T cell responses to AZD1222 COVID-19 vaccine. Study observations and caveats: Baseline serostatus was positive in only six AZD1222 recipients. The donor group comprised mostly white British people and more females; the analysis possibly underestimated clonal diversity. A reported finding is that nearly half of spike-specific TCRs target unmutated variant regions.

In this sample, this clone turned up a few times. Its antigen is not known. Method: immunoSEQ multiplex PCR; TCRdb's copy keeps in-frame clones and lacks some. The repertoire holds about 99,000 clones, 93% seen once, with approximately 4.7% in the top ten. This specimen consisted of peripheral blood, obtained on day 0 of AZD1222 vaccination. The receptor's source is an adult in good health.

This chain's CDR3 is CASSRGLAGPNLGYEQYF. CDR3 in DNA: TGTGCCAGTAGCCGTGGACTAGCGGGACCAAACTTGGGCTACGAGCAGTACTTC. The chain carries TRBV19 and TRBJ2-7; 12 bases are shared with TRBD2. Germline trimming cut 6 bases from V and 3 bases from J; bases unmatched to any gene: 15. Germline V lookup: CDR1 LNHDA, CDR2 SQIVND (reference sequence). The CDR3 has 18 residues.